A single T cell receptor (beta chain) is shown here with its context. It lacks a known antigen. No base qualities exist here, and no much larger clone lies one base off it. TCR libraries were generated with the immunoSEQ multiplex PCR assay, using TCR-beta and/or TCR-alpha/delta assays for each sample. The amplified TCR libraries were sequenced using the Illumina high-throughput platform. The authors processed their data as follows. Clustering and dimensionality reduction relied on pairwise TCRdist distances among GMM-specific receptors from T cells that were either sorted ex vivo or expanded in vitro. Each clinical repertoire was scored by mean NN-distance, the average TCRdist to the nearest 10% of tetramer-positive reference sequences. GEM TCR motif frequency was calculated as the fraction of unique TCRs that matched known GEM sequences in V/J usage and CDR3 length. Active tuberculosis was classified by linear discriminant analysis with leave-one-out cross-validation, implemented in scikit-learn. TCRdb took this table from immuneACCESS and kept in-frame rearrangements with V and J called. Such tables lack part of the clones; where checked against another copy, unresolved V genes explain under half of the gap, and the rest is unexplained. D and trimming come from the DNA, and the V and J calls and clone size come from that table. This sample holds tens of thousands of clones; 80% to 90% were observed only once. 14% to 15% of the sample is in the top ten clones.

The data stem from a study of T cells in tuberculosis (dated by TCRdb to 2017 to 2018). About the investigation overall: In the study, CD1B tetramers and high-throughput TCR immunosequencing were combined to characterize T cells specific for the mycobacterial lipid antigen glucose monomycolate (GMM). IGRA-negative adolescents, IGRA-positive adolescents with latent tuberculosis and adults with active tuberculosis, approximately nine per group, were compared in a South African clinical cohort.

Broader findings and caveats from the paper: The smaller NN-distances in active tuberculosis patients were driven in part by shorter CDR3-alpha lengths, while the difference seen for TCR-beta was not statistically significant. Compared with IGRA-negative controls, TCR-alpha repertoires from active tuberculosis had smaller mean NN-distances to GMM-specific TCRs, which suggests that these TCRs underwent clonal expansion. Clinical samples were selected based on which cryopreserved specimens were available, and the active tuberculosis cases were adults whereas the controls were adolescents. A classifier using the diverse GMM-specific repertoire reached 87% accuracy (AUROC around 0.9), compared with approximately 73% accuracy using GEM motif frequencies.

The germline V gene provides CDR1 MGHRA and CDR2 YSYEKL. Trimming costs V 6 bases and J 3 bases, and their ends lie 15 bases apart. From the cysteine up to the phenylalanine, the CDR3 has a length of 14 residues. Only CDR3 DNA is held: 42 bases, read in frame from base 1. At study entry, a tuberculin skin test and the QuantiFERON-TB GOLD In-Tube IGRA were used to screen adolescents for latent tuberculosis infection. Immunosequencing was performed on unsorted cryopreserved PBMC and covered roughly 98,000 T cells per clinical donor on average. Eleven high schools in the Worcester region of the Western Cape, South Africa, served as enrollment sites for adolescents aged 12 to 18 years. Ten M. tuberculosis-infected and around 10 uninfected adolescents were selected with matching for age and sex. PBMC from adolescents were isolated by density centrifugation from freshly drawn heparinized blood and then cryopreserved.

The sample was PBMCs. The origin of this receptor is a donor aged 5 to 30 with latent tuberculosis or without tuberculosis infection. The sequence joins TRBV4-1 to TRBJ2-7; a tentative D match to TRBD2 spans 5 bases. The CDR3 in this case is CASSHMRAGYEQYF. In nucleotides, the sequence is TGCGCCAGCAGTCATATGAGGGCTGGCTACGAGCAGTACTTC.